The 30 T cell receptor beta chains presented below share a single source sample, sequenced in a study of vaccination and CD4 T cells after COVID-19. Time point defined: late sampling 161 to 241 days after vaccination in a few convalescent patients. Sample treatment: roughly 10-day PBMC culture with coronavirus spike peptide pools or control peptides (ViraFEST assay). The Oncomine TCR Beta short-read assay sequenced DNA from cultured CD4+ T cells. TCRdb independently ran MiXCR on the PCR reads; one entry per CDR3 protein. The table lists roughly 15,000 distinct CDR3 sequences, around 47% of them singletons, with over 20% in the top ten. No cognate antigen is known for these TCRs. Here the sequenced sample was CD4+ T cells from blood, cultured in vitro, taken about 7 months after SARS-CoV-2 vaccination. The receptors derive from a human donor who had recovered from COVID-19.

V is TRBV7-2 and J is TRBJ1-5; D not resolved. Germline values: CDR1 SGHTA, CDR2 FQGNSA. This CDR3 is 13 amino acids long. Trimming took off 3 bases at V and 7 bases at J, with 10 bases between the two ends. CDR3 region: CASSFIDGQPQHF. The CDR3 coding sequence is TGTGCCAGCAGCTTTATAGATGGACAGCCCCAGCATTTT.

As for this clonotype: The junction differs from germline at one of its ends, possibly a read error. V and J are TRBV7-7 and TRBJ2-5; tentative D call: TRBD2 (5 bases). Germline-derived CDR1 and CDR2 are SSHAT and FNYEAQ (reference sequence). This CDR3 has 16 residues. CDR3 sequence (DNA): TGTGCTAGCAGCCCCGACTTAGCGCAAGCACAAGAGACCCAGTACTTC. Its translation is CASSPDLAQAQETQYF.

The chain carries TRBV27 and TRBJ2-2, with D hard to call. CDR1 is MNHEY and CDR2 is SMNVEV in the germline V gene (reference sequence). This CDR3 contains 13 residues. V lost 6 bases, J lost 6 bases, and 11 bases lay in between. As DNA, the CDR3 is TGTGCCAGCAGCTTCTCTTTGGCCGGGGAGCTGTTTTTT. Its protein is CASSFSLAGELFF.

This clonotype was picked up a small number of times. The chain joins TRBV20-1 to TRBJ2-3; 7 bases align to TRBD2. The CDR3 totals 14 residues. Germline values: CDR1 DFQATT, CDR2 SNEGSKA (reference sequence). The V and J ends lost 2 bases and 3 bases, in that order; junction bases with no gene match: 5. The CDR3 protein is CSARWAGATDTQYF. DNA for the CDR3: TGCAGTGCTAGATGGGCGGGAGCTACAGATACGCAGTATTTT.

The chain carries TRBV20-1 and TRBJ1-5; D is unclear. V was shortened by 3 bases and J by 1 base, with 7 bases between the two germline ends. The germline V gene has CDR1 DFQATT and CDR2 SNEGSKA (reference sequence). This CDR3 is built from 13 residues. DNA for the CDR3: TGCAGTGCTAGCTTCCACAGCAATCAGCCCCAGCATTTT. Protein sequence: CSASFHSNQPQHF.

About this clonotype itself: At one of its ends the junction is not consistent with the germline gene, which may arise from a read error. The J gene is TRBJ1-2, the V gene TRBV6-1; D is undetermined. CDR1 is MNHNS and CDR2 is SASEGT in the germline V gene. The CDR3 contains 15 residues. The CDR3 protein is CVSSPWWAALYGYTF. In nucleotides, the CDR3 is TGTGTCAGCAGTCCATGGTGGGCCGCCCTCTATGGCTACACCTTC.

The chain combines TRBV10-3 with TRBJ2-2; D unresolved. The ends were cut back, 5 bases at V and 7 bases at J, with 17 bases in the middle. Germline V gene sequence: CDR1 ENHRY, CDR2 SYGVKD. CDR3 length: 15 residues. The CDR3 region is CAISSPWPRGGELFF. CDR3 nucleotides: TGTGCCATCAGTTCCCCGTGGCCCCGCGGCGGGGAGCTGTTTTTT.

V gene TRBV27 combines with J gene TRBJ2-5; D call uncertain. Germline loops: CDR1 MNHEY, CDR2 SMNVEV (reference sequence). V was clipped by 3 bases and J by 1 base, with 9 bases between them. There are 14 residues in the CDR3. In DNA, the CDR3 is TGTGCCAGCAGTTTTATTTTGGTCCAAGAGACCCAGTACTTC. Residues: CASSFILVQETQYF.

This chain joins TRBV14 and TRBJ2-7; D not certain. The V gene's germline CDR1 is SGHDN and CDR2 FVKESK. The V end was cut by 0 bases, the J end by 7 bases, with 7 bases between. This CDR3 has 12 residues. The CDR3 reads CASSQDTREQYF. The DNA for the CDR3 is TGTGCCAGCAGCCAAGATACCCGGGAGCAGTACTTC.

In its sample, this clonotype was seen a few times. The rearrangement joins TRBV6-5 to TRBJ1-1, with D unresolved. CDR3 length equals 13 residues. Trimming left V 4 bases short and J 4 bases short, with 10 bases between. Germline V gene sequence: CDR1 MNHEY, CDR2 SVGAGI. This chain's CDR3 is CASSSTRFTEAFF. The CDR3 DNA reads as TGTGCCAGCAGTTCGACGCGATTCACTGAAGCTTTCTTT.

This clonotype has a handful of counts. The chain links TRBV20-1 to TRBJ1-6, with 8 bases that match TRBD1. Germline values: CDR1 DFQATT, CDR2 SNEGSKA (reference sequence). The CDR3 consists of 14 residues. The ends lost 0 bases at V and 11 bases at J; junction bases unmatched: 6. CDR3 residues: CSARERTGLTPLHF. The CDR3 coding sequence is TGCAGTGCTAGAGAACGGACAGGGTTAACACCCCTCCACTTT.

This chain links TRBV19 with TRBJ2-5, with TRBD1 matching 11 bases. V shed 5 bases, J shed 5 bases, and the junction held 13 bases outside the gene matches. Germline V gene lookup returns CDR1 LNHDA and CDR2 SQIVND (reference sequence). This CDR3 has 17 residues. The CDR3 loop is CASSLDRGRGIGETQYF. The CDR3, as DNA: TGTGCCAGTAGTTTGGACAGGGGGCGCGGTATCGGTGAGACCCAGTACTTC.

The V gene is TRBV11-2, the J gene TRBJ2-5; D gene unclear. The CDR3 is 13 amino acids. Germline V gives CDR1 SGHAT, CDR2 FQNNGV. Trimming removed 2 bases at V and 3 bases at J, with 7 bases between. The CDR3, as DNA: TGTGCCAGCAGCTTACTATCGGAAGAGACCCAGTACTTC. Translated, it gives CASSLLSEETQYF.

This sequence joins TRBV20-1 and TRBJ2-2, with a possible D match to TRBD2 (7 bases). This CDR3 comprises 15 residues. Trimming removed 3 bases at V and 4 bases at J, with 15 bases between. The germline V gene encodes CDR1 DFQATT and CDR2 SNEGSKA (reference sequence). In nucleotides, the CDR3 is TGCAGTGCTAGTAGGGGGGGGGCGGCCACCGGGGAGCTGTTTTTT. It specifies CSASRGGAATGELFF.

A few counts support this clonotype. The V gene is TRBV7-2, the J gene TRBJ1-2; no clear D gene. V was pared by 1 base and J by 1 base, with 13 bases between. The CDR3 is 16 residues long. The germline CDR1 and CDR2 sequences are SGHTA and FQGNSA. The CDR3 loop reads CASSLEVGGLNYGYTF. The CDR3 bases are TGTGCCAGCAGCTTAGAAGTCGGTGGCCTTAACTATGGCTACACCTTC.

The rearrangement joins TRBV6-1 to TRBJ2-3; D call uncertain. V was cut by 6 bases and J by 6 bases, with 16 bases left in between. Germline CDR1 is MNHNS and CDR2 is SASEGT. This CDR3 has 14 residues. CDR3 in amino acids: CASRGSKHGDTQYF. For the CDR3, the DNA is TGTGCCAGCAGAGGCAGCAAACATGGGGATACGCAGTATTTT.

This clonotype was seen only a few times. The V gene is TRBV20-1, the J gene TRBJ1-6; 10 positions match TRBD1. The V segment lost 5 bases and the J segment 8 bases; nucleotides outside the gene matches: 9. There are 15 residues in the CDR3. Germline CDR1 reads DFQATT; CDR2 reads SNEGSKA (reference sequence). The CDR3 DNA reads TGCAGTGCTTCTGCCCGGGACAGGGGCGATTCACCCCTCCACTTT. This translates into CSASARDRGDSPLHF.

The chain uses TRBV15 and TRBJ2-1; TRBD2 aligns across 10 bases. CDR1 is LNHNV and CDR2 is YYDKDF in the germline V gene (reference sequence). The V segment lost 2 bases and the J segment 10 bases; nucleotides outside the gene matches: 8. The CDR3 totals 15 residues. In DNA form, the CDR3 reads TGTGCCACCAGCAGAACTAGCGGGATTTTGACGGAGCAGTTCTTC. Translation: CATSRTSGILTEQFF. The variable domain in full, completed from reference TRBV15 and TRBJ2-1, reads DAMVIQNPRYQVTQFGKPVTLSCSQTLNHNVMYWYQQKSSQAPKLLFHYYDKDFNNEADTPDNFQSRRPNTSFCFLDIRSPGLGDTAMYLCATSRTSGILTEQFFGPGTRLTVL.

This chain uses TRBV27 with TRBJ2-5; either TRBD1 or TRBD2 may fit D (7 bases each). Trimming removed 6 bases from V and 5 bases from J, with 16 bases in between. This CDR3 comprises 14 residues. CDR1 and CDR2 (germline): MNHEY, SMNVEV (reference sequence). The CDR3 DNA sequence: TGTGCCAGCAGATCAGGGGGGGCTGGGGAGACCCAGTACTTC. As protein: CASRSGGAGETQYF.

CDR3 sequence: CASSLDRGDTQYF. As DNA, the CDR3 is TGTGCCAGCAGCTTGGACAGGGGAGATACGCAGTATTTT. The rearrangement joins TRBV7-3 to TRBJ2-3, with 9 bases fitting TRBD1. After removal of 3 bases from V and 5 bases from J, the junction contained 0 bases not matched to a gene. The germline gives CDR1 SGHTA, CDR2 FQGTGA. The CDR3 spans 13 residues.

V is TRBV21-1 and J is TRBJ2-5; no check of the table's D call, TRBD2, against the DNA was made. TRBV21-1 corresponds to a pseudogene. The CDR3 contains 16 residues. DNA of the CDR3: TGTGCCAGCAGCTTCAATTCGGGTAGCGGCCAAGAGACCCAGTACTTC. This gives the protein CASSFNSGSGQETQYF.

This chain joins TRBV6-5 and TRBJ2-1; D remains unclear. There are 13 residues in the CDR3. Trimming shortened V by 2 bases and J by 5 bases, and 7 bases separated the two germline ends. The V gene's germline CDR1 is MNHEY and CDR2 SVGAGI. Here the CDR3 DNA reads TGTGCCAGCAGTTACGACGGAGACAATGAGCAGTTCTTC. This encodes CASSYDGDNEQFF.

Only a few counts were recorded for this clonotype. This chain joins TRBV7-3 and TRBJ1-2, with 8 bases aligning to TRBD1. Germline V lookup: CDR1 SGHTA, CDR2 FQGTGA. V was clipped by 5 bases and J by 2 bases; unmatched bases: 7. This CDR3 region has 15 residues. CDR3 region: CASSGGTGKNYGYTF. CDR3 nucleotide sequence: TGTGCCAGCAGCGGGGGGACAGGAAAAAACTATGGCTACACCTTC.

The chain is built from TRBV20-1 and TRBJ2-3; 8 bases agree with TRBD1. The CDR3 spans 15 residues. The V gene's germline CDR1 is DFQATT and CDR2 SNEGSKA (reference sequence). The V gene end was trimmed by 0 bases and the J gene end by 6 bases; junction bases not matched to a gene: 8. CDR3 sequence (DNA): TGCAGTGCTAGAGACCGGACAGGGCCGGGCGATACGCAGTATTTT. It encodes CSARDRTGPGDTQYF.

This clonotype was counted between two and nine times. This rearrangement joins TRBV5-1 to TRBJ2-5, with D unclear. The CDR3 sequence is 13 residues long. CDR1 and CDR2 (germline): SGHRS, YFSETQ. Trimming shortened V by 2 bases and J by 1 base, and 6 bases separated the two germline ends. The DNA of the CDR3 is TGCGCCAGCAGCTTCAACACCCAAGAGACCCAGTACTTC. It codes for CASSFNTQETQYF.

This clonotype has a handful of counts. The chain couples TRBV30 to TRBJ2-5, with 7 bases identical to TRBD2. Germline assignment: CDR1 GTSNPN and CDR2 SVGIG (reference sequence). The CDR3 is made up of 15 amino acids. V trimming: 2 bases; J trimming: 3 bases; junction bases outside the gene matches: 9. The CDR3 reads CAWSPRMGGEETQYF. In nucleotides, the CDR3 is TGTGCCTGGAGTCCAAGGATGGGGGGGGAAGAGACCCAGTACTTC.

The chain couples TRBV19 to TRBJ1-1; D remains ambiguous. Trimming stripped 10 bases from V and 3 bases from J, with 21 bases between. Germline values: CDR1 LNHDA, CDR2 SQIVND (reference sequence). This CDR3 is 15 amino acids long. The CDR3 is CATSPPKSLDTEAFF. CDR3 nucleotides: TGTGCCACCTCGCCTCCGAAGTCTCTCGACACTGAAGCTTTCTTT.

This clonotype was found a few times. J is TRBJ2-3 and V is TRBV20-1; 7 bases align to TRBD1. V gave up 5 bases and J gave up 4 bases; unmatched junction bases: 15. The CDR3 consists of 16 residues. Germline CDR1 reads DFQATT; CDR2 reads SNEGSKA (reference sequence). As DNA, the CDR3 is TGCAGTGCTCAACAACGACAGGGTGCGATTGCAGATACGCAGTATTTT. This translates into CSAQQRQGAIADTQYF.

The chain employs TRBV20-1 and TRBJ1-6, with D unclear. Germline CDR1 DFQATT, CDR2 SNEGSKA (reference sequence). CDR3 length: 16 amino acids. The V gene lost 5 bases and the J gene lost 6 bases, with 20 bases spanning the gap. The CDR3 sequence is CSAPRDGHLGNSPLHF. DNA of the CDR3: TGCAGTGCTCCCCGAGACGGGCATCTTGGTAATTCACCCCTCCACTTT.

In its sample, this clonotype was seen a few times. The rearrangement links TRBV20-1 to TRBJ1-2; D unresolved. Trimming cost V 3 bases and J 3 bases, with 17 bases left between them. Germline V gene sequence: CDR1 DFQATT, CDR2 SNEGSKA (reference sequence). This CDR3 has 15 residues. CDR3 sequence (DNA): TGCAGTGCTAGTGTCGTCTACCAGAGGGACTATGGCTACACCTTC. Its protein is CSASVVYQRDYGYTF.